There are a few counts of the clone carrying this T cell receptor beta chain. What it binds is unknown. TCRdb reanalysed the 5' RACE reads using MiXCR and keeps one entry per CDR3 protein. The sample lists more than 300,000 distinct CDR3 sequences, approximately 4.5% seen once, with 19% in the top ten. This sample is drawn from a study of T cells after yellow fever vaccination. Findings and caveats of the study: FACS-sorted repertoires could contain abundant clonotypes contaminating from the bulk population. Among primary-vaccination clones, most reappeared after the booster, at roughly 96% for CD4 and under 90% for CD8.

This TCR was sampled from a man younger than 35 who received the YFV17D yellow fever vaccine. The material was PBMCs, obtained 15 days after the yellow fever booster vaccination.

Here the CDR3 reads CASSPSYYNEQFF. The CDR3 DNA reads TGTGCCAGCTCGCCTTCCTACTACAATGAGCAGTTCTTC. The rearrangement uses TRBV6-2 or TRBV6-3 and TRBJ2-1; D gene uncertain. The germline V gene encodes CDR1 MNHEY and CDR2 SVGEGT. V lost 8 bases and J lost 3, with 11 bases in between. The CDR3 has 13 amino acids.